The 5 T cell receptor beta chains in this list originate from one sample, sequenced in a study of radiation and T cells in renal cell carcinoma. The treatment was: treatment-naive control, cytoreductive nephrectomy. Produced via immunoSEQ multiplex PCR; TCRdb's table is partial and in-frame only. Counted here are more than 15,000 clones, roughly 60% occurring once; the ten biggest clones make up around a third. The source was tumor tissue, collected from a patient whose treatment was nephrectomy without radiotherapy. The receptors were gathered from a man over 45 with renal cell carcinoma.

This rearrangement joins TRBV7-3 to TRBJ2-1; 7 nucleotides match TRBD1. Germline CDR1 SGHTA, CDR2 FQGTGA. V shed 5 bases, J shed 3 bases, and the junction held 7 bases outside the gene matches. This CDR3 spans 15 amino acids. Here the CDR3 DNA reads TGTGCCAGCAGCCTACCTGGACAGGTCTACAATGAGCAGTTCTTC. Translating it yields CASSLPGQVYNEQFF.

This rearrangement joins TRBV11-2 to TRBJ2-7; tentatively, D is TRBD1 (5 bases). Trimming stripped 2 bases from V and 3 bases from J, with 8 bases between. Germline V lookup: CDR1 SGHAT, CDR2 FQNNGV. The CDR3 consists of 13 residues. In DNA, the CDR3 is TGTGCCAGCAGCTTATCAAGGGGCTACGAGCAGTACTTC. Amino acid sequence: CASSLSRGYEQYF.

This clone has only a few counts. The chain combines TRBV15 with TRBJ1-2, with D possibly TRBD1 on 6 matching bases. Trimming left V 3 bases short and J 3 bases short, with 11 bases between. Germline V gene sequence: CDR1 LNHNV, CDR2 YYDKDF (reference sequence). This CDR3 comprises 14 residues. In nucleotides, the CDR3 is TGTGCCACCAGCAGCTCAGGGACACACTATGGCTACACCTTC. Its protein is CATSSSGTHYGYTF.

The chain employs TRBV6-1 and TRBJ1-2; D might be TRBD1 (5 bases). V was pared by 3 bases and J by 8 bases, with 13 bases between. This CDR3 is built from 13 residues. CDR1 MNHNS and CDR2 SASEGT come from the germline V gene. The CDR3 DNA reads as TGTGCCAGCAGTGAGGAACGGGGGATAGGCTACACCTTC. Translated, it gives CASSEERGIGYTF.

The chain joins TRBV5-1 to TRBJ2-1, with D possibly matching TRBD1 (5 bases). V lost 6 bases, J lost 4 bases, and 11 bases lay in between. Germline V CDR1 and CDR2: SGHRS, YFSETQ. This CDR3 is 13 amino acids long. The CDR3 sequence: CASNTDSYNEQFF. The DNA for the CDR3 is TGCGCCAGCAACACAGACAGTTACAATGAGCAGTTCTTC.